This paragraph reports one T cell receptor (beta chain). Repertoires were generated with immunoSEQ multiplex PCR, while TCRdb's copy carries only in-frame clones and drops some. This table has 100,000 to 150,000 clones, approximately 95% appearing once. These data are taken from a study of cytomegalovirus exposure and HLA in healthy donors. The length of the CDR3 is 15 residues. In germline, CDR1 is MNHEY, CDR2 SVGAGI. V was clipped by 6 bases and J by 4 bases; unmatched bases: 6. The J gene is TRBJ1-3, the V gene TRBV6-5; 10 bases are shared with TRBD1. The sequencing input was PBMCs. This receptor was taken from a man aged 18 to 29 in good health and CMV-seronegative. CDR3: CASSRQGARGNTIYF. The CDR3 coding sequence is TGTGCCAGCAGCCGACAGGGGGCGCGAGGAAACACCATATATTTT.